The sequence of this TCR beta chain was determined in a study of a mutant IDH1 vaccine in newly diagnosed glioma. Overall study: Vaccinations were initiated 4-6 weeks following radiotherapy alone, or were given together with temozolomide cycles. Prior therapy was radiotherapy, temozolomide, or both; most received both.

Described time point: week 5, during vaccination. Alongside topical imiquimod, each dose of vaccine comprised 300 ug of mutant IDH1 20-mer peptide. Assay used: immunoSEQ multiplex PCR; TCRdb lists only in-frame clones, some missing. Of approximately 11,000 clones in the sample, around 86% were seen once. CDR1 is SEHNR and CDR2 is FQNEAQ in the germline V gene (reference sequence). The CDR3 loop spans 15 amino acids. The trim removed 3 bases at V and 3 bases at J, leaving 6 bases unmatched. Concerning this clone itself: The antigen remains unidentified.

The material was PBMCs, obtained from a glioma patient whose treatment included an IDH1 peptide vaccine. The rearrangement links TRBV7-9 to TRBJ2-3; 7 bases are shared with TRBD2. The TCR sequence derives from a woman between 40 and 50 years old with glioma. Some clones in this sample may be carry-over from other donors' samples. CDR3 region: CASSFQAGWTDTQYF. In nucleotides, the CDR3 is TGTGCCAGCAGCTTCCAAGCGGGATGGACAGATACGCAGTATTTT.